The clone carrying this T cell receptor (beta chain) has more than one count but fewer than ten. Its antigen is not identified. No DNA is shown, since the ends of the CDR3 on it are uncertain; the CDR3 is the one TCRdb lists. The record originates from a study of blood T cells in healthy people across ages. Broader study findings: Whereas aged donors had fewer naive CD4+ cells, long-lived donors had more of them and higher diversity.

Termini included, the CDR3 measures 15 amino acids. Germline V gene sequence: CDR1 MGHRA, CDR2 YSYEKL. For the second PCR, which ran for about 6 to 11 cycles, a sample-barcoded 5' primer and a J-beta primer mix were used. TCRdb re-called the 5' RACE reads with MiXCR, one entry per CDR3 protein. The data show roughly 1,500,000 distinct CDR3 sequences, around 39% seen once. The sequence was obtained from a woman under 30 in good health. The sequencing input was blood. The V and J genes are TRBV4-1 and TRBJ2-7; the table calls TRBD1, which could not be checked here. The CDR3 loop is CASSPRRAGDYEQYF.